This paragraph reports one TCR beta chain. This clonotype was picked up many times. No cognate antigen has been identified for it. Nothing much larger sits one base from this clone, and base qualities are not available. The label giving this sample's treatment or condition can be read as: PENTA 11 planned treatment interruption arm or continuous ART arm. The participants, all children from the United Kingdom aged 2 to 15 years, had been on at least three-drug ART for a minimum of 24 weeks. The study required cryopreserved PBMCs containing at least 5 million viable cells, and a few candidate patients were excluded because of low viable PBMC yield. Memory CD8+ CD45RO+ CD45RA- T cells were FACS-sorted from thawed PBMCs on a FACSAria III cell sorter. The sorted cells were fixed, and RNA was then extracted with the RNeasy FFPE kit and afterward with the RNeasy Micro kit. The data are from a study of HIV-infected children after antiretroviral therapy interruption (dated 2019 in TCRdb). The study in broad terms: Eight children, all with CD4+ count above 500 and viral load below 50 copies/ml, were included, of whom four were on planned treatment interruption and four were on continuous treatment. For the continuous-treatment arm, samples from the corresponding weeks 0, 48 and 150 were analyzed. TCR repertoires were compared between children on planned treatment interruption and children on continuous antiretroviral treatment, alongside thymic output measurements. Most participating children had recorded exposure to EBV and CMV. The interruption group had a median age of roughly 9.4 years, and the continuous treatment group had a median age of 8 years. For the interruption arm, samples were taken at week 0, at week 12, at the end of interruption (week 24 or 48), and roughly 3 years after the study ended. The study at large found these results: In naive CD4+ repertoires of PTI patients, reduced CDR3 sharing between time points was observed after interruption began, whereas many sequences were found to be shared between end of interruption and 3 years later. The low number of patients is regarded as a limitation, and the data should be interpreted with caution. Shared-triplet CDR3 clusters increased after interruption in a few patients; the overall increase was not significant unless one outlier patient was excluded.

The method behind the library was 3' RACE. TCR libraries were generated from RNA by a 3' RACE protocol incorporating unique molecular identifiers so that PCR amplification bias could be corrected. As many as 12 amplicon libraries were pooled and then sequenced on an Illumina MiSeq using v2 2x250 paired-end chemistry. The authors' pipeline ran thus. Reads were processed with Decombinator for assignment of V and J genes and CDR3, and barcode-based correction of errors and PCR bias was applied. Repertoires were subsampled to equal depth before Gini coefficient calculation using the R ineq package. CDR3 similarity was assessed with GLIPH, Hamming distance and a shared triplet metric. The raw public reads went through TCRdb reprocessing: fastp at Q25, MiXCR clone calling, in-frame beta chains kept. Entries are consolidated by CDR3 protein sequence, retaining the most common genes and DNA. None of the V and J calls come from the authors' own analysis; TCRdb made them. The sample table lists a few thousand distinct CDR3 sequences, about 4.8% of them with a count of one. Roughly 25% of the sample is held by the ten biggest clonotypes.

The source material was CD45RO+ CD8+ T cells from PBMCs, pooled from several time points, sampled from a donor given antiretroviral therapy, either interrupted or continuous. The sample's cell subset or site label, in plain terms: memory CD8+ CD45RO+ CD45RA- T cells. The source of this sequence is a pool of human donors with HIV.

The CDR3 reads CASGSSGANVLTF. The DNA reads TGTGCCAGCGGGAGCTCTGGGGCCAACGTCCTGACTTTC. The chain employs TRBV2 and TRBJ2-6; the D segment could be TRBD2, given 5 matching bases. CDR1 and CDR2, per the germline V gene, are SNHLY and FYNNEI. The CDR3 sequence holds 13 residues, the cysteine and phenylalanine included. Only the CDR3 DNA is retained, 39 bases long and in frame from the first base. V lost 8 bases and J lost 0 bases; the stretch between them is 5 bases long.